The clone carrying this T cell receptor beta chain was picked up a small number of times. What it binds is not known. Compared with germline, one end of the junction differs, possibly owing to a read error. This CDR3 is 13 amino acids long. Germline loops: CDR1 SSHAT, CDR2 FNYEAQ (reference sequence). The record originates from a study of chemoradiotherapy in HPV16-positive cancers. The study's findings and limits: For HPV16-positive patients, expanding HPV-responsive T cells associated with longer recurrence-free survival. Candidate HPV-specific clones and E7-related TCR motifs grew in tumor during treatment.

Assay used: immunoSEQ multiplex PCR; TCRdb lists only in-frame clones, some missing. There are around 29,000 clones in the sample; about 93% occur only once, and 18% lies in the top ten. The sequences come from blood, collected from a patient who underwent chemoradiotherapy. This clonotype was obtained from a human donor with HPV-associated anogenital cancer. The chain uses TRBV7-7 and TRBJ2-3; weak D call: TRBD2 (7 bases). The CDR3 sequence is CASSLGGRDTQYF. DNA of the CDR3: TGTGCTAGCAGCTTGGGGGGGCGTGATACGCAGTATTTT.